This TCR beta chain was captured by sequencing in a study of OX40 agonist ivuxolimab in advanced cancers. The overall study: Patients received the agonistic anti-OX40 (CD134) antibody ivuxolimab. Three patients responded partially, comprising one with hepatocellular carcinoma and two with cutaneous melanoma.

V lost 5 bases to trimming and J lost 7 bases, with 21 bases between them. This CDR3 has 16 residues. Germline V gene lookup returns CDR1 SEHNR and CDR2 FQNEAQ (reference sequence). In the case of this clone: What it binds is not known.

Some clones are missing from TCRdb's copy, which holds only in-frame ones; the method was immunoSEQ multiplex PCR. The table records over 50,000 clones, approximately 84% of them present only once. The study, taken as a whole, reports: Among the lowest levels of clonal expansion were found in partial responders at 0.1-3.0 mg/kg.

The sequence was obtained from an adult with an advanced solid tumor such as melanoma, head and neck, liver or kidney cancer. V usage is TRBV7-9 and J usage is TRBJ2-1; possible D gene TRBD2, 7 bases. Sample: CD4+ or CD8+ T cells sorted from blood, taken in a trial of the OX40 agonist ivuxolimab. CDR3: CASSPGETAGDNEQFF. CDR3 DNA sequence: TGTGCCAGCAGCCCAGGGGAGACCGCGGGGGATAATGAGCAGTTCTTC.